This TCR beta chain derives from a study of cytomegalovirus exposure and HLA in healthy donors. The CDR3 runs to 13 residues. Trimming pared 4 bases from V and 0 bases from J, leaving 3 bases between. Germline CDR1 and CDR2: WNHNN and SYGVQD (reference sequence). The PCR made use of 60 Vbeta and 13 Jbeta primers. TCRdb's copy holds only in-frame clones and misses some; the assay was immunoSEQ multiplex PCR. This sample has some 190,000 clones, with 85% found just once. This clone was seen a handful of times. The chain recombines TRBV10-1 with TRBJ2-2; D is unresolved. The sample consisted of PBMCs. This clonotype was sampled from a boy aged 2 to 9 in good health and CMV-seronegative. CDR3 in DNA: TGCGCCAGCAGTGCAACGAACACCGGGGAGCTGTTTTTT. Translation gives CASSATNTGELFF.